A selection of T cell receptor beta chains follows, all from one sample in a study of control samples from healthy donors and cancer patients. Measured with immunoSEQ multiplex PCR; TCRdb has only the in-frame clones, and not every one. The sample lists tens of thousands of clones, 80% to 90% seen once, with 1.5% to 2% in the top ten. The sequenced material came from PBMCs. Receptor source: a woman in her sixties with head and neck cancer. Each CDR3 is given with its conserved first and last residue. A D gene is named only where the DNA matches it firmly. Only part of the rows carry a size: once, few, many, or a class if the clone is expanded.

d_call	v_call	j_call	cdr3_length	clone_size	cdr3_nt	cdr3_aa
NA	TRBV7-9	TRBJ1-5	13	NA	TGTGCCAGCAGCTTTGAGGGTAATCAGCCCCAGCATTTT	CASSFEGNQPQHF
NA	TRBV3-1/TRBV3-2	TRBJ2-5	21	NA	TGTGCCAGCAGCCAAGTGAGGAAATTTAGGGACCAGCGACTGTACCAAGAGACCCAGTACTTC	CASSQVRKFRDQRLYQETQYF
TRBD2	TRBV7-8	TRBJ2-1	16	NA	TGTGCCAGCAGCTCCGCGGGAGTTGAAAGAGGAAATGAGCAGTTCTTC	CASSSAGVERGNEQFF
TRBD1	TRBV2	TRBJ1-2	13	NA	TGTGCCAGCAGTTGGGGAACAGGGGGAGGCTACACCTTC	CASSWGTGGGYTF
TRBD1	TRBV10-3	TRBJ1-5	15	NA	TGTGCCATCAGCAAGTCCGGGACAGGGGTTCAGCCCCAGCATTTT	CAISKSGTGVQPQHF
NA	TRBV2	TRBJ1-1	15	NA	TGTGCCAGCAGCCAACAAGAAGTGGGAAACACTGAAGCTTTCTTT	CASSQQEVGNTEAFF
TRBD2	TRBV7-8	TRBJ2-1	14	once	TGTGCCAGCAGCCCATCGACTAGCTGGAATGAGCAGTTCTTC	CASSPSTSWNEQFF
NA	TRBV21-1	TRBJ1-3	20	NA	TGTGCCAGCACCCACATGGGGACAGGGAACCTCCTCTCCTCTGGAAACACCATATATTTT	CASTHMGTGNLLSSGNTIYF
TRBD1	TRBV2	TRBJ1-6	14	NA	TGTGCCAGCAGTGAGGGACAGTATAATTCACCCCTCCACTTT	CASSEGQYNSPLHF
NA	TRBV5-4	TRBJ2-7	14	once	TGTGCCAGCAGCCGCGACAGGAACTCCTACGAGCAGTACTTC	CASSRDRNSYEQYF
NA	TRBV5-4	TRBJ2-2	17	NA	TGTGCCAGCAGCTTGGTGTATCTGCGGGGGAACACCGGGGAGCTGTTTTTT	CASSLVYLRGNTGELFF
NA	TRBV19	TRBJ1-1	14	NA	TGTGCCAGTAGTATCTCGGGAGGGAGCACTGAAGCTTTCTTT	CASSISGGSTEAFF
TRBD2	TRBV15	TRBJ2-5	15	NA	TGTGCCACCAGCATAATAACGGGAGGTGGAGAGACCCAGTACTTC	CATSIITGGGETQYF
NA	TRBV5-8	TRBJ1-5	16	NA	TGTGCCAGCAGCTTGGTTAGGGGTAGCGGCAATCAGCCCCAGCATTTT	CASSLVRGSGNQPQHF
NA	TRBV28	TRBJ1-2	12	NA	TGTGCCAGCAGTTTCGGGGGGTATGGCTACACCTTC	CASSFGGYGYTF
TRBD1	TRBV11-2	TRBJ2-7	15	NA	TGTGCCAGCAGCTTAGACGGACAGGGGGCCTACGAGCAGTACTTC	CASSLDGQGAYEQYF
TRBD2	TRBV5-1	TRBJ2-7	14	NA	TGCGCCAGCAGCTCGGGACTAGCGGTTAACGAGCAGTACTTC	CASSSGLAVNEQYF
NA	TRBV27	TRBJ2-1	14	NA	TGTGCCAGCAGCCGACTGGCGGGTATCAATGAGCAGTTCTTC	CASSRLAGINEQFF
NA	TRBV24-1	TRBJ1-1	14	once	TGTGCCACCAGTGATGCATCCCTGAACACTGAAGCTTTCTTT	CATSDASLNTEAFF
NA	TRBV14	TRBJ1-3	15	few	TGTGCCAGCAGCCTGAATACGGTCTCTGGAAACACCATATATTTT	CASSLNTVSGNTIYF
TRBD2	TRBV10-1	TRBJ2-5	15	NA	TGCGCCAGCAGTGAAACGGGAGCGGGGGGAGAGACCCAGTACTTC	CASSETGAGGETQYF
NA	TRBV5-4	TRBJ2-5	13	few	TGTGCCAGCAGCCCCACAGGTTCGGAGACCCAGTACTTC	CASSPTGSETQYF
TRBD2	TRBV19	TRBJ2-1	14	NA	TGTGCCAGTAGTCCCGGGACTAGCTACAATGAGCAGTTCTTC	CASSPGTSYNEQFF
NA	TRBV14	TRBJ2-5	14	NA	TGTGCCAGCAGCCAAGATATTATGGTGGGGGCCCAGTACTTC	CASSQDIMVGAQYF
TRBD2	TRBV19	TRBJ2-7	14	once	TGTGCCAGTAGTATACAAGCGGGATCGGGAGAGCAGTACTTC	CASSIQAGSGEQYF
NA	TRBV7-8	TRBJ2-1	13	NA	TGTGCCAGCAGCTTCAATGACTACGGTGAGCAGTTCTTC	CASSFNDYGEQFF
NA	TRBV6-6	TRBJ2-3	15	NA	TGTGCCAGCAGTAGGACCGACAGGCGCACAGATACGCAGTATTTT	CASSRTDRRTDTQYF
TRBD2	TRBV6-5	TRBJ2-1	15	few	TGTGCCAGCAGGCGCGGGAGGGCTCCTATGGATGAGCAGTTCTTC	CASRRGRAPMDEQFF
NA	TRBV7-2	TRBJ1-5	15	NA	TGTGCCAGCAGCTTGGTGGCAGATTTAAATCAGCCCCAGCATTTT	CASSLVADLNQPQHF
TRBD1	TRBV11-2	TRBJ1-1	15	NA	TGTGCCAGCAGCGCGTACGGACAGGGGACCACTGAAGCTTTCTTT	CASSAYGQGTTEAFF
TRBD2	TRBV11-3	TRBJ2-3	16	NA	TGTGCCAGCAGCTCAGGGACTAGCGGGAGTAGGGATACGCAGTATTTT	CASSSGTSGSRDTQYF
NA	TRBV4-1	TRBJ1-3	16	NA	TGCGCCAGCAGCTCACCCGGGACTCTCTCTGGAAACACCATATATTTT	CASSSPGTLSGNTIYF
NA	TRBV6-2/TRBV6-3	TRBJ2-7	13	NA	TGTGCCAGCAGTTACGGACACTCCTACGAGCAGTACTTC	CASSYGHSYEQYF
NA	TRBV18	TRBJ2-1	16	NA	TGTGCCAGCTCACCGAACGGTGTCAGTTCCTACAATGAGCAGTTCTTC	CASSPNGVSSYNEQFF
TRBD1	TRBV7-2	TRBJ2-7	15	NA	TGTGCCAGCAGCAGACTCGACAGGGCCACCTACGAGCAGTACTTC	CASSRLDRATYEQYF
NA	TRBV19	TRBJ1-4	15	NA	TGTGCCAGTACCGGAGGGGCTGACAGGAATGAAAAACTGTTTTTT	CASTGGADRNEKLFF
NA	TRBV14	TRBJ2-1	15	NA	TGTGCCAGCAGCCAAGGTAGCGCATACTACAATGAGCAGTTCTTC	CASSQGSAYYNEQFF
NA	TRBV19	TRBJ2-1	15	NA	TGTGCCAGTACTCCCCCGGGTGGAAACTACAATGAGCAGTTCTTC	CASTPPGGNYNEQFF
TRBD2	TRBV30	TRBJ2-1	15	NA	TGTGCCTGGAGTGTAGGACTAGCGGGAGGGTCCGAGCAGTTCTTC	CAWSVGLAGGSEQFF
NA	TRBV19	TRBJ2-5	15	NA	TGTGCCAGTAGTATTCCCGGGTGGGACCAAGAGACCCAGTACTTC	CASSIPGWDQETQYF